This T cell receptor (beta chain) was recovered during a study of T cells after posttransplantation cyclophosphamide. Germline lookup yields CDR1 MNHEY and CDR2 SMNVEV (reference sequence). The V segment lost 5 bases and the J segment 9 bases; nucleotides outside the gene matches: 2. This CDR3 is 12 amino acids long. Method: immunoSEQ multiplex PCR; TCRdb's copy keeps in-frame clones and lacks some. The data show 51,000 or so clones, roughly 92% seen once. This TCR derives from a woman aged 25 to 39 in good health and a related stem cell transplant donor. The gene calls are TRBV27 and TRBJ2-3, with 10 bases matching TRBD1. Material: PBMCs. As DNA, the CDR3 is TGTGCCAGCAGTCAGGGACAGGGGACGCAGTATTTT. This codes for CASSQGQGTQYF.